This T cell receptor (beta chain) was identified in a study of shared clonotypes between healthy human individuals (dated by TCRdb to 2020 to 2021). As for the study more broadly: A couple of women and a few men aged 18 to 49 years were included in the cohort. Per donor, three plates each were used for CD4 naive and CD4 memory, two for CD8 naive, and one for CD8 memory. To estimate repertoire size and how much clonotype sharing occurs between individuals, the study deeply sequenced the blood TCR repertoires of five or six healthy adults. To increase sequencing depth and limit assay-specific biases, TCR repertoire library preparation and sequencing were carried out by different laboratories using diverse techniques. Between about 0.85 and 9.5 billion PBMCs per donor were obtained by leukapheresis. Broad study findings and their caveats: Only blood was sampled, and tissue TCR repertoires likely differ from those in blood. The genetic and exposure-history diversity represented was limited by the small number of donors. Across four donors, approximately 4.6% of naive CD4, approximately 3.6% of naive CD8, 2% to 2.5% of memory CD4, and roughly 0.4% of memory CD8 clonotypes were shared. Compared with non-shared clonotypes, clonotypes shared by all four sorted-subset donors had higher generation probabilities. Naive subsets generally had larger estimated clonotype richness than memory subsets. Rarefaction of sorted-subset datasets indicated incomplete sequencing despite the large sequencing depth. Pairwise subsampling indicated that sequencing depth was expected to affect the degree of clonotype sharing among donors.

CD8 naive samples were obtained by positive selection for CCR7 among CD45RO-negative cells, yielding a CD45RA+CCR7+ population from which TemRA cells were excluded. Donors were healthy HIV-negative adults with no recently reported acute infections or vaccinations. Only Caucasian adults living in Nashville, Tennessee, USA were represented among the donors. Blood was collected by leukapheresis, and PBMCs were isolated by Ficoll-Histopaque density gradient centrifugation and then cryopreserved in liquid nitrogen vapor phase. Analytical flow cytometry was used to check the purity and quantity of every magnetically sorted T cell population. From each sorted fraction, genomic DNA was isolated and quantified by UV absorbance on a Nanodrop 2000c. On this clone: Its antigen remains unidentified. No base-level quality is on record; no much larger clone is a single base apart.

The junction shows trimming of 3 bases on V and 8 bases on J, and the gene matches do not reach 16 bases of it. Measured from the cysteine to the phenylalanine, the CDR3 is 17 residues long. Only the CDR3 DNA is retained, 51 bases long and in frame from the first base. CDR1 and CDR2 were assigned from the germline V gene (reference sequence) as SEHNR and FQNEAQ. Using the deep immunoSEQ assay, multiplex PCR amplified TCR CDR3 regions from genomic DNA. Extracted genomic DNA from each cell subset was spread evenly across all wells of several immunoSEQ 96-well plates, with each plate serving as a replicate. For sorted subsets, approximately 190 ng genomic DNA, equal to about 30,000 T cell genomes, was loaded into each replicate PCR. Purified libraries were quantified with a Qubit 3.0 fluorometer, sized on a Bioanalyzer 2100, and re-quantified with the KAPA Library Quantification kit. A separate single-read 150-cycle Illumina NextSeq 550 flow cell was used to sequence each immunoSEQ 96-well plate. From the authors' description of their analysis: The immunoSEQ output contained only junctional sequences without quality scores, so filtering could not match that applied to full-length reads. To assign V/J genes and CDR3, sequences were annotated against IMGT germline references using PyIR, a Python wrapper for IgBLAST v1.9. Reads with weak V/J assignments (E-value above 1e-6), missing CDR3, stop codons, out-of-frame junctions, or ambiguous translated residues were removed. V3J clonotypes were defined by identical inferred V gene, J gene, and CDR3 amino acid sequence. The percentage overlap between two repertoires was calculated by dividing the number of shared unique clonotypes by the size of the smaller repertoire. Three approaches were used to assess repertoire richness: RTK rarefaction, the Chao1 estimator, and Recon v2.1 estimates of unobserved clonotypes. OLGA was used to compute generation probabilities for all TCRbeta clonotypes that the gDNA method yielded from a handful of donors. Here the immuneACCESS table is served through TCRdb, limited to in-frame sequences with V and J called. Missing clones are a known gap in these copies; in checked studies unresolved V genes cover under half, and the rest lacks a known reason. The DNA gave D and trimming, while V, J and clone size come from that table. The sample contains around 2,100,000 clones, roughly 95% of them found a single time. Under 1.5% of the sample goes to the ten largest clones.

Recombination connected TRBV7-9 to TRBJ2-1, with 7 junctional bases fitting TRBD2. Sequencing used naive CD8+ T cells sorted from blood. The sample's cell subset or site, from its label and the paper: CD45RA+CCR7+. The clonotype originates from a man aged 18 to 29 in good health. The bases are TGTGCCAGCAGCTTTCTCCGGCGGGAGACCCTCGCGGATGAGCAGTTCTTC. This sequence encodes CASSFLRRETLADEQFF.